Below are 14 T cell receptor beta chains sequenced from a single sample in a study of blood T cell repertoires in COVID-19. Assay used: immunoSEQ multiplex PCR; TCRdb lists only in-frame clones, some missing. The data contain over 85,000 clones, about nine tenths of them singletons. The sequencing sample was made of peripheral blood. The source is a woman in her 50s with COVID-19, enrolled during active disease.

The chain has TRBV30 and TRBJ1-2, with a tentative D call TRBD1 (6 bases). CDR3 size: 13 residues. Trimming took off 2 bases at V and 8 bases at J, with 15 bases between the two ends. CDR1 GTSNPN and CDR2 SVGIG come from the germline V gene (reference sequence). The CDR3, as DNA: TGTGCCTGGAGTCACACACAGGGAGGGGGCTACACCTTC. Its translation is CAWSHTQGGGYTF.

The V call is TRBV18, the J call TRBJ1-1; 9 bases align to TRBD1. The CDR3 consists of 17 residues. With 2 bases clipped from V and 1 base from J, the junction kept 8 bases outside the gene matches. From germline, CDR1 is KGHSH and CDR2 LQKENI. CDR3 bases: TGTGCCAGCTCACCAAGGGACAGGGCGGTGAGGAACACTGAAGCTTTCTTT. It specifies CASSPRDRAVRNTEAFF.

The rearrangement uses TRBV10-3 and TRBJ1-4; weak D call: TRBD1 (6 bases). Germline V gene sequence: CDR1 ENHRY, CDR2 SYGVKD. V was pared by 11 bases and J by 2 bases, with 21 bases between. The CDR3 loop spans 16 amino acids. In nucleotides, the CDR3 is TGTGCCGTAGGGAACCCGACAGGTCTTACTAATGAAAAACTGTTTTTT. Translated: CAVGNPTGLTNEKLFF.

This clone was observed a single time. The chain is built from TRBV5-1 and TRBJ1-6, with 9 bases that match TRBD1. The CDR3 length is 16 residues. The V segment lost 2 bases and the J segment 9 bases; nucleotides outside the gene matches: 9. Germline lookup yields CDR1 SGHRS and CDR2 YFSETQ. Here the CDR3 reads CASSLTPGQGGSPLHF. CDR3 nucleotide sequence: TGCGCCAGCAGCTTAACACCGGGACAGGGCGGTTCACCCCTCCACTTT. Full variable domain (remainder filled in from reference TRBV5-1 and TRBJ1-6): KAGVTQTPRYLIKTRGQQVTLSCSPISGHRSVSWYQQTPGQGLQFLFEYFSETQRNKGNFPGRFSGRQFSNSRSEMNVSTLELGDSALYLCASSLTPGQGGSPLHFGNGTRLTVT.

The chain has TRBV5-4 and TRBJ1-2; D gene ambiguous. Per the germline V gene, CDR1 is SGHNT and CDR2 is YYREEE (reference sequence). Trimming left V 0 bases short and J 0 bases short, with 9 bases between. The CDR3 is made up of 15 amino acids. CDR3 bases: TGTGCCAGCAGCTTGGGTTCCGTAGCTAACTATGGCTACACCTTC. This gives the protein CASSLGSVANYGYTF.

The rearrangement uses TRBV18 and TRBJ1-5; 7 bases align to TRBD1. The CDR3 is made up of 14 amino acids. V dropped 5 bases and J dropped 5; count of bases not matched to a gene: 6. Germline V lookup: CDR1 KGHSH, CDR2 LQKENI. The CDR3 DNA reads TGTGCCAGCTCATCGACAGGGATCGATCAGCCCCAGCATTTT. It encodes CASSSTGIDQPQHF.

The V gene is TRBV10-3, the J gene TRBJ2-5; TRBD1 aligns across 8 bases. With V trimmed by 3 bases and J by 3 bases, 3 bases remained unmatched. This CDR3 contains 14 residues. Germline lookup yields CDR1 ENHRY and CDR2 SYGVKD. As DNA, the CDR3 is TGTGCCATCAGTGACGGACAGGGAGAAGAGACCCAGTACTTC. This codes for CAISDGQGEETQYF.

The chain couples TRBV3-1 (or the pseudogene TRBV3-2) to TRBJ1-2, with 7 bases identical to TRBD1. V lost 3 bases, J lost 8 bases, and 6 bases stayed unmatched. The CDR3 length is 13 residues. Germline loops: CDR1 LGHDT, CDR2 YNNKEL (reference sequence). CDR3 nucleotides: TGTGCCAGCAGCCAGAGAGGGGGCCAGGGCTACACCTTC. This gives the protein CASSQRGGQGYTF.

The chain couples TRBV2 to TRBJ2-2; D is undetermined. This CDR3 is built from 11 residues. CDR1 is SNHLY, CDR2 FYNNEI, per germline. The germline V and J ends were trimmed by 7 bases and 8 bases, with 8 bases remaining between them. The CDR3 coding sequence is TGTGCCAGCACCGTTAGTGGGGAGCTGTTTTTT. This translates into CASTVSGELFF.

The V and J genes are TRBV18 and TRBJ1-5; TRBD1 matches at 7 bases. V trimming: 6 bases; J trimming: 1 base; junction bases outside the gene matches: 6. The CDR3 has 15 amino acids. Germline CDR1 and CDR2: KGHSH and LQKENI. CDR3 residues: CASSPNRGSNQPQHF. CDR3 sequence (DNA): TGTGCCAGCTCCCCCAACAGGGGCAGCAATCAGCCCCAGCATTTT.

The chain is built from TRBV21-1 and TRBJ2-3; the tabulated D call, TRBD1, remains unverified against the DNA. TRBV21-1 is flagged as a pseudogene. The CDR3 runs 14 residues. The CDR3: CASRDSESTDTQYF. The CDR3 DNA is TGTGCCAGCAGGGACAGCGAATCTACAGATACGCAGTATTTT.

The chain joins TRBV28 to TRBJ1-2, with TRBD1 identical over 8 bases. CDR3 size: 14 residues. The V and J ends lost 3 bases and 1 base, in that order; junction bases with no gene match: 1. The V gene's germline CDR1 is MDHEN and CDR2 SYDVKM. This CDR3 reads CASSLTGVNYGYTF. The CDR3 nucleotides read TGTGCCAGCAGTTTGACAGGGGTTAACTATGGCTACACCTTC.

J is TRBJ2-1 and V is TRBV11-2; 7 positions match TRBD2. The junction had 9 bases not matched to a gene; V was cut back by 5 bases and J by 5 bases. Germline CDR1 SGHAT, CDR2 FQNNGV. The CDR3 is made up of 15 amino acids. CDR3 sequence (DNA): TGTGCCAGCAGCCCCCGGACTAGTCGTCACAATGAGCAGTTCTTC. This translates into CASSPRTSRHNEQFF.

For the CDR3, the DNA is TGTGCCAGCAGTTACCCCGGGGCCCAGTACTTC. This translates into CASSYPGAQYF. This chain joins TRBV6-5 and TRBJ2-5; a possible D gene is TRBD2 (5 bases). The ends were cut back, 2 bases at V and 9 bases at J, with 7 bases in the middle. The length of the CDR3 is 11 residues. Germline values: CDR1 MNHEY, CDR2 SVGAGI.